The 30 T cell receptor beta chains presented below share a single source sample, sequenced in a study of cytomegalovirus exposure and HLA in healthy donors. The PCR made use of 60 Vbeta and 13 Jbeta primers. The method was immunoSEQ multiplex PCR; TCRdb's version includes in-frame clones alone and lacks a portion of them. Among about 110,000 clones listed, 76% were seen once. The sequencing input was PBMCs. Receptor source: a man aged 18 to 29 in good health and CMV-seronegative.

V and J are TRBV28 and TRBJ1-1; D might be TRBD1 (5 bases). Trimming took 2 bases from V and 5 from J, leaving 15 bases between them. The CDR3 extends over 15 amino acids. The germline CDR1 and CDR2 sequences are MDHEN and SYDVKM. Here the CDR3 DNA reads TGTGCCAGCAGTTTACCCCTTGGGGGGGTAACTGAAGCTTTCTTT. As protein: CASSLPLGGVTEAFF.

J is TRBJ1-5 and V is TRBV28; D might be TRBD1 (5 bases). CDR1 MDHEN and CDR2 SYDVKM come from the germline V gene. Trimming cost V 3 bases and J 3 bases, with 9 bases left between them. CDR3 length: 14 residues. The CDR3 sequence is CASSFGGDNQPQHF. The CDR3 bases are TGTGCCAGCAGTTTCGGGGGGGACAATCAGCCCCAGCATTTT.

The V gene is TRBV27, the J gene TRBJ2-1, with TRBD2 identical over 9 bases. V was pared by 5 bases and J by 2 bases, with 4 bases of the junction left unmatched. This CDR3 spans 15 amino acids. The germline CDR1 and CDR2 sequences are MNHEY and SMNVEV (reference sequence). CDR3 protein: CASSPGLAPYNEQFF. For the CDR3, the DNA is TGTGCCAGCAGTCCGGGACTAGCTCCCTACAATGAGCAGTTCTTC.

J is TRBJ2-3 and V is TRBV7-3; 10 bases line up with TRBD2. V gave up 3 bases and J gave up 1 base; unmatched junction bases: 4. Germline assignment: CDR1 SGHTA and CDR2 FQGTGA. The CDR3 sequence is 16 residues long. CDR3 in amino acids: CASSFTGTSGTDTQYF. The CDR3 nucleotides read TGTGCCAGCAGCTTTACCGGGACTAGCGGCACAGATACGCAGTATTTT.

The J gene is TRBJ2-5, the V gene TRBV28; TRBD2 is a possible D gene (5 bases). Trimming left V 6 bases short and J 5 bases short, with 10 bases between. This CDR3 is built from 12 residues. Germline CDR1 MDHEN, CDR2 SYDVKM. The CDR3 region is CASSRGIETQYF. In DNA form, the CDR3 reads TGTGCCAGCAGCCGGGGAATTGAGACCCAGTACTTC. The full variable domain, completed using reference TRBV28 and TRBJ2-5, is DVKVTQSSRYLVKRTGEKVFLECVQDMDHENMFWYRQDPGLGLRLIYFSYDVKMKEKGDIPEGYSVSREKKERFSLILESASTNQTSMYLCASSRGIETQYFGPGTRLLVL.

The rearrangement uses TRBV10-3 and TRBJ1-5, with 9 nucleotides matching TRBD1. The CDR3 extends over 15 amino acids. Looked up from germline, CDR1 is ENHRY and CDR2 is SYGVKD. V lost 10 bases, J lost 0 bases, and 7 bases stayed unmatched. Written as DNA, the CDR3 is TGTGCCACCGATGACAGGGGGATTAGCAATCAGCCCCAGCATTTT. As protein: CATDDRGISNQPQHF.

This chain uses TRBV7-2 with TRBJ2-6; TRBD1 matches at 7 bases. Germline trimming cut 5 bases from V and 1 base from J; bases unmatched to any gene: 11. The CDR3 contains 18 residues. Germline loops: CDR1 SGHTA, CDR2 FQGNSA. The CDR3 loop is CASSVAGTAMSGANVLTF. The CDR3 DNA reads TGTGCCAGCAGCGTCGCCGGGACAGCCATGTCTGGGGCCAACGTCCTGACTTTC.

In nucleotides, the CDR3 is TGCAGTGCTAGGGCCTGGGAGACCCAGTACTTC. Protein: CSARAWETQYF. The rearrangement uses TRBV20-1 and TRBJ2-5; the D is unclear. The CDR3 has 11 residues. V lost 3 bases, J lost 5 bases, and 7 bases lay in between. The germline CDR1 and CDR2 sequences are DFQATT and SNEGSKA (reference sequence).

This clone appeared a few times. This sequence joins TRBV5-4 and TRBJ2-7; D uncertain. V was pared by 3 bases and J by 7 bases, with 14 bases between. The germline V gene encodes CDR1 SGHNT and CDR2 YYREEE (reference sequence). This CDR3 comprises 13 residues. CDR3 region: CASSSRFADEQYF. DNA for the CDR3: TGTGCCAGCAGCTCCCGCTTTGCGGATGAGCAGTACTTC. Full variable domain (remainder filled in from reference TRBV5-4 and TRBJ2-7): ETGVTQSPTHLIKTRGQQVTLRCSSQSGHNTVSWYQQALGQGPQFIFQYYREEENGRGNFPPRFSGLQFPNYSSELNVNALELDDSALYLCASSSRFADEQYFGPGTRLTVT.

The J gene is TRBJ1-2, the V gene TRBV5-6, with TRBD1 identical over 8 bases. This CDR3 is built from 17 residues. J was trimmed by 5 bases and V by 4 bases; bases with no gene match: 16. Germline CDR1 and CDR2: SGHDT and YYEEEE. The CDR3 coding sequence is TGTGCCAGCAGCGCGACTGCCAGGGGGCCAACTGTATATGGCTACACCTTC. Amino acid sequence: CASSATARGPTVYGYTF.

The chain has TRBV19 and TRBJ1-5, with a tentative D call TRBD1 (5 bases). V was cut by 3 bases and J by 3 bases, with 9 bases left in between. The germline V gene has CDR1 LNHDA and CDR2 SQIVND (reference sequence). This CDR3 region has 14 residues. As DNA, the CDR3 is TGTGCCAGTAGTATGCAGGGAATCAATCAGCCCCAGCATTTT. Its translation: CASSMQGINQPQHF. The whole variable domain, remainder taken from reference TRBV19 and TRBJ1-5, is DGGITQSPKYLFRKEGQNVTLSCEQNLNHDAMYWYRQDPGQGLRLIYYSQIVNDFQKGDIAEGYSVSREKKESFPLTVTSAQKNPTAFYLCASSMQGINQPQHFGDGTRLSIL.

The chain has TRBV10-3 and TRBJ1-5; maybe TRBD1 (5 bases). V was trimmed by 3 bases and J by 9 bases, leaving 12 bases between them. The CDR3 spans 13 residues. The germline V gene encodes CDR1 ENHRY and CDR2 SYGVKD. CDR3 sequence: CAISDGGKRPQHF. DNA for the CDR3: TGTGCCATCAGTGACGGGGGTAAACGGCCCCAGCATTTT.

DNA for the CDR3: TGCGCCAGCAGCCAGGGCCAAGGGGGCCGCTACGAGCAGTACTTC. Amino acids: CASSQGQGGRYEQYF. The chain has TRBV4-3 and TRBJ2-7, with 7 bases that match TRBD1. The CDR3 totals 15 residues. With 3 bases clipped from V and 3 bases from J, the junction kept 8 bases outside the gene matches. Per germline, CDR1 LGHNA and CDR2 YSLEER.

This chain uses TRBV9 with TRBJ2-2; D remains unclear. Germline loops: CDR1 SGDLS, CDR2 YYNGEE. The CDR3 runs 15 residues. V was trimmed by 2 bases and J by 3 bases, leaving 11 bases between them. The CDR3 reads CASSVSRLDTGELFF. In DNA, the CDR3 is TGTGCCAGCAGCGTTTCCAGGTTGGACACCGGGGAGCTGTTTTTT.

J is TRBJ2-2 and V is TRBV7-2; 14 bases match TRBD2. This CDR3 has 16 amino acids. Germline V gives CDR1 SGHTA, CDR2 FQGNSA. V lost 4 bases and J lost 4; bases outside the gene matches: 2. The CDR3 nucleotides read TGTGCCAGCAGCTCGGGACTAGCGGGGGCCACCGGGGAGCTGTTTTTT. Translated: CASSSGLAGATGELFF. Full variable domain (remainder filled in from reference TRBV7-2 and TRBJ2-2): GAGVSQSPSNKVTEKGKDVELRCDPISGHTALYWYRQSLGQGLEFLIYFQGNSAPDKSGLPSDRFSAERTGGSVSTLTIQRTQQEDSAVYLCASSSGLAGATGELFFGEGSRLTVL.

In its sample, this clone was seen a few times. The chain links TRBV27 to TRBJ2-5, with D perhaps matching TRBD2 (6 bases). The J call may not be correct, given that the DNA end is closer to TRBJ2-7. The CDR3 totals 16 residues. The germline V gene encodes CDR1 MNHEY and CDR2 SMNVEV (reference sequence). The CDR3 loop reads CASSSLGRDGSYEQYF. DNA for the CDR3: TGTGCCAGCAGTTCCCTCGGGCGGGACGGATCCTACGAGCAGTACTTC.

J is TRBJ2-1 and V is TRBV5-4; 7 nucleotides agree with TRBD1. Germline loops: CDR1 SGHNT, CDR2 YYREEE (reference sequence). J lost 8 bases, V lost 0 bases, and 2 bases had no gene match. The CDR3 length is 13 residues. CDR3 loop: CASSLVTGHEQFF. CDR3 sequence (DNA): TGTGCCAGCAGCTTGGTGACAGGGCATGAGCAGTTCTTC.

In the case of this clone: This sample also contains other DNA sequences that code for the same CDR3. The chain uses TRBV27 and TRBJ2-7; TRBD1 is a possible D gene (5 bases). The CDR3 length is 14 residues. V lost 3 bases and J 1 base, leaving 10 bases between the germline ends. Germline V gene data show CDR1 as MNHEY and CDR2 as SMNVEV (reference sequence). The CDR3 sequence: CASSLGTGSYEQYF. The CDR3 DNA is TGTGCCAGCAGTTTGGGTACAGGTTCCTACGAGCAGTACTTC.

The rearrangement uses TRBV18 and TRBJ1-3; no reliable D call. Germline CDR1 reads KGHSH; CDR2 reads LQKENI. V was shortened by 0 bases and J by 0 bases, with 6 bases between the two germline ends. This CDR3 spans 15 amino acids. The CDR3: CASSPPSGSGNTIYF. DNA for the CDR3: TGTGCCAGCTCACCACCGTCGGGCTCTGGAAACACCATATATTTT.

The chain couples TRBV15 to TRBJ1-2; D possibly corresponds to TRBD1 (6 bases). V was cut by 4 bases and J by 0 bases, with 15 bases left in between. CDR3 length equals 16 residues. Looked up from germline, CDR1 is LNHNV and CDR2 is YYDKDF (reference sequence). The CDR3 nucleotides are TGTGCCACCAGCAAAGCGTTCAGGGGAGCTAACTATGGCTACACCTTC. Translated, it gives CATSKAFRGANYGYTF.

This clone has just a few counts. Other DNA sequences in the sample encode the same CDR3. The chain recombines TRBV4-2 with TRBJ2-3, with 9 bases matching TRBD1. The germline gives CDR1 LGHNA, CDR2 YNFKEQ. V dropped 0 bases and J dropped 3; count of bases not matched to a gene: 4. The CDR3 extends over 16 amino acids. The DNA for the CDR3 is TGTGCCAGCAGCCAAGAGGAGGGACAGGGTACAGATACGCAGTATTTT. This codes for CASSQEEGQGTDTQYF.

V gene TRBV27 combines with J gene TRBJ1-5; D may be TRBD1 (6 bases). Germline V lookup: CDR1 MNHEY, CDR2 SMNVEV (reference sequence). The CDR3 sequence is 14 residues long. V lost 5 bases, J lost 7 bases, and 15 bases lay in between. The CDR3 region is CASSHDRSGQPQHF. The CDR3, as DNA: TGTGCCAGCAGTCACGACAGGTCAGGGCAGCCCCAGCATTTT.

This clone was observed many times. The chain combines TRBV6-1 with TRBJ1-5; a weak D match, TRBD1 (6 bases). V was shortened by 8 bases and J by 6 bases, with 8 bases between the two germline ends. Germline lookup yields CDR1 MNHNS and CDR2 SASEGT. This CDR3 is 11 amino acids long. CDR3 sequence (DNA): TGTGCCAGCCGGGGGGCTCAGCCCCAGCATTTT. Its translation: CASRGAQPQHF.

The CDR3 sequence: CASSSFEGAGNSPLHF. The CDR3 nucleotides read TGTGCCAGCAGTTCCTTCGAGGGGGCCGGGAATTCACCCCTCCACTTT. This chain uses TRBV28 with TRBJ1-6; 7 bases line up with TRBD1. Germline-derived CDR1 and CDR2 are MDHEN and SYDVKM. The junction had 10 bases not matched to a gene; V was cut back by 4 bases and J by 7 bases. CDR3 length equals 16 residues.

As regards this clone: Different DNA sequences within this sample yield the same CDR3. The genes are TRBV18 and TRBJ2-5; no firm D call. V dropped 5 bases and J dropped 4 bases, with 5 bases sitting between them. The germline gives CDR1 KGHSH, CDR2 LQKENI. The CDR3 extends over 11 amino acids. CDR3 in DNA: TGTGCCAGCTCATCGTCAGAGACCCAGTACTTC. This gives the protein CASSSSETQYF.

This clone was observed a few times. The CDR3 DNA follows: TGTGCCAGCAGACCCACTAGCGGAGAGACCCAGTACTTC. Translated, it gives CASRPTSGETQYF. This rearrangement joins TRBV6-5 to TRBJ2-5, with 8 bases identical to TRBD2. J gave up 4 bases and V 6 bases, and 4 bases lay outside the gene matches. There are 13 residues in the CDR3. Per the germline V gene, CDR1 is MNHEY and CDR2 is SVGAGI.

The CDR3 protein is CASSPPWLAGRRETQYF. The CDR3, as DNA: TGTGCCAGCTCACCACCGTGGCTAGCGGGGAGGCGGGAGACCCAGTACTTC. This chain uses TRBV18 with TRBJ2-5; 9 nucleotides line up with TRBD2. The trim removed 0 bases at V and 5 bases at J, leaving 10 bases unmatched. The CDR3 totals 17 residues. Germline V gene lookup returns CDR1 KGHSH and CDR2 LQKENI.

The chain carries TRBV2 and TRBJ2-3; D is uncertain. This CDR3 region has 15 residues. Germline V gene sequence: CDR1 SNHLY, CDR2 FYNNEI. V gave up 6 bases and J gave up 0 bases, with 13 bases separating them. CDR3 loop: CASRMSQVSTDTQYF. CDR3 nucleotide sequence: TGTGCCAGCAGAATGAGTCAGGTTAGCACAGATACGCAGTATTTT.

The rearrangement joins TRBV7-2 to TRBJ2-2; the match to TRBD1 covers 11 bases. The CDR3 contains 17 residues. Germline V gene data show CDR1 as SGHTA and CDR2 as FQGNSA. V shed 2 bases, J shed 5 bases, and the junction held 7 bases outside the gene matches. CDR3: CASSLWTGGYLTGELFF. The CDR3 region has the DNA TGTGCCAGCAGCTTATGGACAGGGGGCTACCTTACCGGGGAGCTGTTTTTT.

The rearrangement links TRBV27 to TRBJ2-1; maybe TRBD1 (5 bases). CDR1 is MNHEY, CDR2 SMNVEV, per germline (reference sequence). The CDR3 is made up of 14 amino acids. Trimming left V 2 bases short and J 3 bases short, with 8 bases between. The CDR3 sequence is CASSLSRGYNEQFF. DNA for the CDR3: TGTGCCAGCAGTTTAAGTAGGGGCTACAATGAGCAGTTCTTC.